Listed here is a single T cell receptor (beta chain). Its antigen is not identified. This record belongs to a study of cytomegalovirus exposure and HLA in healthy donors. Study at large: Falling in the Caucasian-associated ancestry cluster were approximately 86% of approximately 410 genotyped donors.

Study-level results: A missense variant in DCLRE1C was later tied to TCR beta V- and J-gene trimming. Highest at DRB1 and lowest at HLA-C, TCR association rates differed among HLA loci in a later analysis. Sequencing depth across donors, presence/absence analyses assumed, was roughly uniform.

Looked up from germline, CDR1 is SGHTA and CDR2 is FQGNSA. The CDR3 totals 13 residues. V lost 5 bases, J lost 5 bases, and 13 bases lay in between. Primers for the PCR totalled 60 Vbeta and 13 Jbeta. Profiled with immunoSEQ multiplex PCR; TCRdb holds only in-frame clones, not every one. This repertoire shows about 140,000 clones, around 86% found once; its top ten account for roughly 7.8%. The chain recombines TRBV7-2 with TRBJ2-7; tentatively, D is TRBD1 (5 bases). The TCR originated in a woman aged 45 to 65 in good health and CMV-seropositive. What was sequenced was PBMCs. The chain's CDR3 is CASSIQVGDEQYF. Here the CDR3 DNA reads TGTGCCAGCAGCATTCAAGTAGGGGACGAGCAGTACTTC. Full variable domain (outside the CDR3, taken from reference TRBV7-2 and TRBJ2-7): GAGVSQSPSNKVTEKGKDVELRCDPISGHTALYWYRQSLGQGLEFLIYFQGNSAPDKSGLPSDRFSAERTGGSVSTLTIQRTQQEDSAVYLCASSIQVGDEQYFGPGTRLTVT.